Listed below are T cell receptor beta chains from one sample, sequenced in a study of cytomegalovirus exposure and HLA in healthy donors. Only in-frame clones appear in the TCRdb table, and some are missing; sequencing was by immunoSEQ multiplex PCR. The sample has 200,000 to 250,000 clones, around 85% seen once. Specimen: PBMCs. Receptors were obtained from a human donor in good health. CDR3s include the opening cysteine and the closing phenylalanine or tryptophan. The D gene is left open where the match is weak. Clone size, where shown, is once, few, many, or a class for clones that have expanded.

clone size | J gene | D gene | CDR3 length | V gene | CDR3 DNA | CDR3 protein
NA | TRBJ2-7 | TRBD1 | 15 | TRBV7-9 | TGTGCCAGCAGCTTAGCAGGACAGGGTTACTACGAGCAGTACTTC | CASSLAGQGYYEQYF
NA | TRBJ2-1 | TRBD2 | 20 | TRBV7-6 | TGTGCCAGCAGCTTAAGACCCGGGACTAGCGGGAGGGAAGGTCGCAATGAGCAGTTCTTC | CASSLRPGTSGREGRNEQFF
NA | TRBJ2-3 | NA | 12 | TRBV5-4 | TGTGCCTGCGGTCGGGTAACAGATACGCAGTATTTT | CACGRVTDTQYF
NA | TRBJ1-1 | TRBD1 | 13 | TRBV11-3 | TGTGCCAGCAGCTTGGACAGGGGTGGTGAAGCTTTCTTT | CASSLDRGGEAFF
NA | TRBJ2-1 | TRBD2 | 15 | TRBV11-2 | TGTGCCAGCAGCCGGACTAGCGGGTCGTACAATGAGCAGTTCTTC | CASSRTSGSYNEQFF
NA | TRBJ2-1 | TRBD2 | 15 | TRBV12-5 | TGTGCTAGTGCCCAACCGGGACTAGGGGACAATGAGCAGTTCTTC | CASAQPGLGDNEQFF
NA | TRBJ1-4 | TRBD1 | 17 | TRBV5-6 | TGTGCCAGCAGCCCCCCACCGCCGGGACAGGGCCGCGAAAAACTGTTTTTT | CASSPPPPGQGREKLFF
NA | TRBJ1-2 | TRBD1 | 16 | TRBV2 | TGTGCCAGCAGTGCTCGGCGAACAGGGGCAGGATATGGCTACACCTTC | CASSARRTGAGYGYTF
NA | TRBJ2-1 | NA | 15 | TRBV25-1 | TGTGCCAGCAGGAAAGGGAGGAGCTCCTACAATGAGCAGTTCTTC | CASRKGRSSYNEQFF
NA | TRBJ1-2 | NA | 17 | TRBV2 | TGTGCCAGCAGTGAAGCGCTTGGGCAGGGTAGCAACTATGGCTACACCTTC | CASSEALGQGSNYGYTF
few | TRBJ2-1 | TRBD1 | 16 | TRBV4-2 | TGTGCCAGCAGCCAATTCGACAGGGGACCACACAATGAGCAGTTCTTC | CASSQFDRGPHNEQFF
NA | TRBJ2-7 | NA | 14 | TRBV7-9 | TGTGCCAGCAGCCAAACAGGGTACTCCTACGAGCAGTACTTC | CASSQTGYSYEQYF
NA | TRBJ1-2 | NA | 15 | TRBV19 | TGTGCCAGTAGTTCGGATGGGCTTACGGGGTATGGCTACACCTTC | CASSSDGLTGYGYTF
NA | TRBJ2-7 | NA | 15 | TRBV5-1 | TGCGCCAGCAGCCTAGGAGACGGAACTTACTACGAGCAGTACTTC | CASSLGDGTYYEQYF
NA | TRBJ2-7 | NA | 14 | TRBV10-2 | TGCGCCAGCATGCACGGAGGTAGCTCCTACGAGCAGTACTTC | CASMHGGSSYEQYF
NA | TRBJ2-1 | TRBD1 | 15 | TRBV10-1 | TGCGCCAGCAGTGACCCCGGGACAGGGGGTAATGAGCAGTTCTTC | CASSDPGTGGNEQFF
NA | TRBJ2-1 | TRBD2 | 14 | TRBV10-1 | TGCGCCAGCAGTGAGACTAGCGGGAGGAATGAGCAGTTCTTC | CASSETSGRNEQFF
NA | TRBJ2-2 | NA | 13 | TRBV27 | TGTGCCAGCAGTTTATCACTAACCGGGGAGCTGTTTTTT | CASSLSLTGELFF
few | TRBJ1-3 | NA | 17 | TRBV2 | TGTGCCAGCAGTTCCCGGGGGGTGTTTAGCTCTGGAAACACCATATATTTT | CASSSRGVFSSGNTIYF
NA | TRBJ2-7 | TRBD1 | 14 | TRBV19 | TGTGCCAGTAGTTGGGACAGGAGCTCCTACGAGCAGTACTTC | CASSWDRSSYEQYF
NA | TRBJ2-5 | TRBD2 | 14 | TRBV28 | TGTGCCAGCAGTTTGCGGGAGAGCAGCGAGACCCAGTACTTC | CASSLRESSETQYF
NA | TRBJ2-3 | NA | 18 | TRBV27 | TGTGCCAGCAGTCCACAATATTCGAGGGGGAGGGCCTTTGATACGCAGTATTTT | CASSPQYSRGRAFDTQYF
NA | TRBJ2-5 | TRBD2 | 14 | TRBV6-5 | TGTGCCAGCATCGGGGGGGGCCAGGGGGAGACCCAGTACTTC | CASIGGGQGETQYF
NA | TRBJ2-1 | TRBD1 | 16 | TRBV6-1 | TGTGCCAGCAGTGAAGCGTCAGGACAGGGGAACGATGAGCAGTTCTTC | CASSEASGQGNDEQFF
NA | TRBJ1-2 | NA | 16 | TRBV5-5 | TGTGCCAGCAGCTTGGCCGGCCCGACAGGATTTCGTGGCTACACCTTC | CASSLAGPTGFRGYTF
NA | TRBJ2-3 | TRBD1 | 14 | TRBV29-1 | TGCAGCGCCCCGGGACAGCCAAGCACAGATACGCAGTATTTT | CSAPGQPSTDTQYF
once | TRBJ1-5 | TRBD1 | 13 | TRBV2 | TGTGCCAGCAGTACAACAGGGGATCAGCCCCAGCATTTT | CASSTTGDQPQHF
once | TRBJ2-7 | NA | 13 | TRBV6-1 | TGTGCCAGCAGTCGACAGGAGCTCTACGAGCAGTACTTC | CASSRQELYEQYF
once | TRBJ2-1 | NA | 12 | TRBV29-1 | TGCAGCGTCCGACTAGGTGGCAATGAGCAGTTCTTC | CSVRLGGNEQFF
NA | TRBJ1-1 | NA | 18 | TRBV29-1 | TGCAGCGTTGAAGAGGGCAGCTTAAGGGGCGACATTACACCTGAAGCTTTCTTT | CSVEEGSLRGDITPEAFF
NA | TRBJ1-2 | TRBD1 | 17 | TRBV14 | TGTGCCAGCAGCCAAGATTCAGGGCAGGGGGCTCACTATGGCTACACCTTC | CASSQDSGQGAHYGYTF
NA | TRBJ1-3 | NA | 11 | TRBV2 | TGTGCCAGCACCCTAGGAAACACCATATATTTT | CASTLGNTIYF
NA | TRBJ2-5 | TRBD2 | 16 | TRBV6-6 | TGTGCCAGCAGTTACGGGCCGCTAGCGGCCCAAGAGACCCAGTACTTC | CASSYGPLAAQETQYF
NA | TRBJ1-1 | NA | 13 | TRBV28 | TGTGCCAGCAGCCGAAAGAAACCGGGTGAAGCTTTCTTT | CASSRKKPGEAFF
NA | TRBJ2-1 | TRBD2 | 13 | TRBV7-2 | TGTGCCAGCAGCACCCAGAGGCTAGCGGGAGATTTCTTC | CASSTQRLAGDFF
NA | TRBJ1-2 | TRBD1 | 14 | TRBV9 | TGTGCCAGCAGCGCCGACAGGGGGCGAATTGGCTACACCTTC | CASSADRGRIGYTF
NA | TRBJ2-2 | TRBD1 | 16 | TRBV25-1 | TGTGCCAGCAGTGAAACTCCGGGACAGGGAACCGGGGAGCTGTTTTTT | CASSETPGQGTGELFF
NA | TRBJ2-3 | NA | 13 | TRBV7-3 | TGTGCCAGCAAAAGGGCGGGGACAGATACGCAGTATTTT | CASKRAGTDTQYF
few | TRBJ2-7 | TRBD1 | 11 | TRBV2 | TGTGCCAGCAGGTACAGGGGGCTGCAGTACTTC | CASRYRGLQYF
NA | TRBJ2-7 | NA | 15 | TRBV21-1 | TGTGCCAGCATCGGATCGGAAAGCGACCCTTACGAGCAGTACTTC | CASIGSESDPYEQYF
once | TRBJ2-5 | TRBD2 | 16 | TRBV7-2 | TGTGCCAGCAGCTTAAGTGTTAGCGGGAACCAAGAGACCCAGTACTTC | CASSLSVSGNQETQYF
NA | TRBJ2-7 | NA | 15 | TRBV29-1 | TGCAGCGCCCCGGGGAGGGGGTGGGGGTCCTACGAGCAGTACTTC | CSAPGRGWGSYEQYF
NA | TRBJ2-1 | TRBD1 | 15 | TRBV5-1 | TGCGCCAGCAGCTTGGAGGGGGCATCCTACAATGAGCAGTTCTTC | CASSLEGASYNEQFF
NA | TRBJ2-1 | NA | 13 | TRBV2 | TGTGCCAGCAGCCGGGACAACTACAATGAGCAGTTCTTC | CASSRDNYNEQFF
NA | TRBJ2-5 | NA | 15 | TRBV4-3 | TGCGCCAGCAGCCTCGCGGCGGCAGCTCAAGAGACCCAGTACTTC | CASSLAAAAQETQYF
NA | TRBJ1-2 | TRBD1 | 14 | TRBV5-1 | TGCGCCAGCAGCTTGGAGGGACAGGGGGATGGCTACACCTTC | CASSLEGQGDGYTF
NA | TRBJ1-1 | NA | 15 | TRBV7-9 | TGTGCCAGCAGCTTAGCGACGGGAACTAACACTGAAGCTTTCTTT | CASSLATGTNTEAFF
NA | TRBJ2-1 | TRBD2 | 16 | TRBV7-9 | TGTGCCAGCAGCTCCCACCGCGGGAGAGCCTACAATGAGCAGTTCTTC | CASSSHRGRAYNEQFF
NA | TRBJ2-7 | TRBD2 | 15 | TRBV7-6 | TGTGCCAGCAGCTTACAAGGACTAGCGGGAGTCGAGCAGTACTTC | CASSLQGLAGVEQYF
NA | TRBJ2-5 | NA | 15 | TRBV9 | TGTGCCAGCAGCGTAGGGGATGGGGGCCCAGAGACCCAGTACTTC | CASSVGDGGPETQYF
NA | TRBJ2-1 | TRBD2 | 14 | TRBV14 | TGTGCCAGCAGCCAGGTGGGACTACGGGGTGAGCAGTTCTTC | CASSQVGLRGEQFF
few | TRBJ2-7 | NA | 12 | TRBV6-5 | TGTGCCAGCAGCCCCCCAGGCTACGAGCAGTACTTC | CASSPPGYEQYF
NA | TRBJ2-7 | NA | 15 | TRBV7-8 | TGTGCCAGCAGCTTAGTAATGACTAGGCCGGGGGAGCAGTACTTC | CASSLVMTRPGEQYF
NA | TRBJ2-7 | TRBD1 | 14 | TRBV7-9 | TGTGCCAGCAGCTTAGGGACAGGGGTTTACGAGCAGTACTTC | CASSLGTGVYEQYF
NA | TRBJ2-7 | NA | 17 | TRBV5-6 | TGTGCCAGCAGCCCCCTTCCCAGCACGGGGAGCTCCTACGAGCAGTACTTC | CASSPLPSTGSSYEQYF
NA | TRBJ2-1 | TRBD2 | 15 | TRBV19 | TGTGCCAGTAGTATCGAGGGACTAGCGGGAAGGGAGCAGTTCTTC | CASSIEGLAGREQFF
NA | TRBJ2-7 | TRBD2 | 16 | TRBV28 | TGTGCCAGCAGCAAACCGGGACTAGCGGGAGGGCCCGAGCAGTACTTC | CASSKPGLAGGPEQYF
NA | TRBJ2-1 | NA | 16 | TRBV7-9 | TGTGCCAGCAGCTTAGAAGGTGCGGGGAGGTACAATGAGCAGTTCTTC | CASSLEGAGRYNEQFF
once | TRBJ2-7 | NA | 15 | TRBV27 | TGTGCCAGCAGTAGGGGACTGGGGGGATCCTACGAGCAGTACTTC | CASSRGLGGSYEQYF